These 25 T cell receptor beta chains were sequenced from one sample in a study of T cells in Graves' hyperthyroidism and ophthalmopathy. Template material for amplifying TCR beta CDR3 regions consisted of RNA transcripts. Initially, a first-round RT-PCR of the TCR CDR3 employed the HTBI primer set. TCRdb passed the multiplex PCR reads through MiXCR, listing each CDR3 protein once. In the table there are more than 350,000 distinct CDR3 sequences, about 15% of which are singletons. The sample consisted of blood. These receptors all stem from a woman in her sixties or seventies with Graves' ophthalmopathy.

The J gene is TRBJ2-3, the V gene TRBV29-1, with 7 bases identical to TRBD1. The germline gives CDR1 SQVTM, CDR2 ANQGSEA. J was trimmed by 0 bases and V by 2 bases; bases with no gene match: 5. CDR3 length: 15 residues. Here the CDR3 reads CSVERGQPSTDTQYF. The CDR3 DNA reads TGCAGCGTTGAAAGGGGGCAGCCTAGCACAGATACGCAGTATTTT.

The gene calls are TRBV6-1 and TRBJ2-6; D possibly corresponds to TRBD1 (6 bases). Trimming took 5 bases from V and 4 from J, leaving 12 bases between them. The germline CDR1 and CDR2 sequences are MNHNS and SASEGT. This CDR3 spans 15 amino acids. The CDR3 bases are TGTGCCAGCAGTTACTCAGGGGAAGGGGCCAACGTCCTGACTTTC. This codes for CASSYSGEGANVLTF.

Of note for this clonotype: A much larger clone differs from this one at a single base, so this may be a read error. V is TRBV5-1 and J is TRBJ2-5, with 8 bases aligning to TRBD2. Germline V gene data show CDR1 as SGHRS and CDR2 as YFSETQ. The CDR3 contains 15 residues. J was trimmed by 5 bases and V by 0 bases; bases with no gene match: 6. The CDR3 coding sequence is TGCGCCAGCAGCTTGGGGGTAGCGGGAATTGAGACCCAGTACTTC. It encodes CASSLGVAGIETQYF.

On this clonotype itself: An end of the junction differs from the germline gene, which may be a read error. This chain connects TRBV27 to TRBJ2-3; D remains unclear. This CDR3 has 13 residues. Germline CDR1 and CDR2: MNHEY and SMNVEV (reference sequence). The CDR3 bases are TGTGCCAGCAGTTTAACCCGCACAGATACGCAGTGTTTT. Protein sequence: CASSLTRTDTQCF.

At least ten counts were recorded for this clonotype. The rearrangement uses TRBV27 and TRBJ2-7, with TRBD2 matching 7 bases. Germline CDR1 MNHEY, CDR2 SMNVEV (reference sequence). With 7 bases clipped from V and 2 bases from J, the junction kept 11 bases outside the gene matches. This CDR3 is built from 15 residues. As DNA, the CDR3 is TGTGCCAGCAAGGGGATCTCGGGGGGAGCCTACGAGCAGTACTTC. Its protein is CASKGISGGAYEQYF.

This clonotype was picked up many times. The chain combines TRBV10-1 with TRBJ2-3; D is perhaps TRBD2 (6 bases). The CDR3 is 13 residues long. The V gene's germline CDR1 is WNHNN and CDR2 SYGVQD (reference sequence). Trimming stripped 6 bases from V and 5 bases from J, with 12 bases between. CDR3 loop: CASSRDLLDTQYF. Here the CDR3 DNA reads TGCGCCAGCAGCCGGGACTTGTTAGATACGCAGTATTTT.

This clonotype appeared once. The J gene is TRBJ2-3, the V gene TRBV9, with 9 bases fitting TRBD2. Losses at the gene ends were 3 bases for V and 7 bases for J; bases not matched to a gene: 15. CDR1 SGDLS and CDR2 YYNGEE come from the germline V gene. The CDR3 consists of 17 residues. The CDR3 region has the DNA TGTGCCAGCAGCGCCTCCGTCGGGCGGGAGGGCCTAAATACGCAGTATTTT. Translated: CASSASVGREGLNTQYF.

There are many counts of this clonotype. The J gene is TRBJ2-7, the V gene TRBV2; the D is unclear. V was pared by 10 bases and J by 2 bases, with 12 bases between. The germline gives CDR1 SNHLY, CDR2 FYNNEI. This CDR3 region has 12 residues. The chain's CDR3 is CAILLFTYEQYF. As DNA, the CDR3 is TGTGCCATCCTGTTATTCACCTACGAGCAGTACTTC. Drawing the rest from reference TRBV2 and TRBJ2-7, the complete variable domain is EPEVTQTPSHQVTQMGQEVILRCVPISNHLYFYWYRQILGQKVEFLVSFYNNEISEKSEIFDDQFSVERPDGSNFTLKIRSTKLEDSAMYFCAILLFTYEQYFGPGTRLTVT.

This chain joins TRBV6-1 and TRBJ1-5; D not certain. The CDR3 is 13 residues long. Trimming pared 8 bases from V and 4 bases from J, leaving 12 bases between. Per the germline V gene, CDR1 is MNHNS and CDR2 is SASEGT. The CDR3 sequence is CASGGVRNQPQHF. DNA for the CDR3: TGTGCCAGCGGCGGGGTACGAAATCAGCCCCAGCATTTT.

This clonotype was found a few times. The chain has TRBV7-3 and TRBJ2-7; TRBD2 is a possible D gene (6 bases). This CDR3 has 15 amino acids. V shed 1 base and J shed 3 bases, with 13 bases lying between them. Germline loops: CDR1 SGHTA, CDR2 FQGTGA. CDR3 in amino acids: CASSLMPSAIYEQYF. In DNA form, the CDR3 reads TGTGCCAGCAGCTTAATGCCTAGCGCCATCTACGAGCAGTACTTC.

This clonotype has a count of ten or more. The V and J genes are TRBV12-3 or TRBV12-4 and TRBJ2-7; 11 bases match TRBD2. The CDR3 is 21 residues long. V lost 2 bases, J lost 3 bases, and 21 bases stayed unmatched. The CDR3 sequence is CASSLRAGAYTSGRSNYEQYF. The CDR3 nucleotides are TGTGCCAGCAGTTTACGGGCAGGGGCCTACACTAGCGGGAGATCCAACTACGAGCAGTACTTC.

Comment on this clonotype: This sequence may be a read error, since a much larger clone differs from it by one base. The CDR3 sequence is CSAPYTGQGVSYNEQFF. In nucleotides, the CDR3 is TGCAGTGCTCCGTATACCGGACAGGGGGTCTCCTACAATGAGCAGTTCTTC. The chain employs TRBV20-1 and TRBJ2-1, with TRBD1 matching 10 bases. J gave up 0 bases and V 5 bases, and 10 bases lay outside the gene matches. CDR3 size: 17 residues. Germline loops: CDR1 DFQATT, CDR2 SNEGSKA (reference sequence).

Only a few counts were recorded for this clonotype. The chain is built from TRBV5-1 and TRBJ1-3, with D possibly matching TRBD1 (5 bases). V lost 1 base and J lost 2, with 10 bases in between. The germline gives CDR1 SGHRS, CDR2 YFSETQ. This CDR3 contains 15 residues. The CDR3: CASSLRGQAGNTIYF. CDR3 in DNA: TGCGCCAGCAGCTTGAGGGGTCAAGCTGGAAACACCATATATTTT.

This clonotype was counted many times. The chain carries TRBV20-1 and TRBJ2-1, with 7 bases that match TRBD1. The CDR3 spans 15 residues. Germline V CDR1 and CDR2: DFQATT, SNEGSKA (reference sequence). The V segment lost 5 bases and the J segment 2 bases; nucleotides outside the gene matches: 9. In DNA form, the CDR3 reads TGCAGTGCTGGTGTTGGGGGACAGACCTACAATGAGCAGTTCTTC. Translation: CSAGVGGQTYNEQFF.

At least ten counts were recorded for this clonotype. V usage is TRBV7-8 and J usage is TRBJ1-1; D is uncertain. Germline CDR1 SGHVS, CDR2 FQNEAQ. Deletions cut 3 bases from V and 4 bases from J, with 12 bases between. The CDR3 consists of 14 residues. CDR3 sequence: CASSFSPRSTEAFF. The CDR3 nucleotides are TGTGCCAGCAGCTTCAGCCCGAGGAGCACTGAAGCTTTCTTT.

This clonotype was seen at least ten times. V is TRBV24-1 and J is TRBJ2-7, with D unresolved. The V gene's germline CDR1 is KGHDR and CDR2 SFDVKD. Between the trimmed V and J ends, which lost 6 bases and 2 bases, there was a span of 19 bases. This CDR3 spans 16 amino acids. The CDR3 reads CATSSARDVNPYEQYF. The CDR3 DNA follows: TGTGCCACCAGTAGCGCCCGAGATGTTAACCCCTACGAGCAGTACTTC.

A few counts support this clonotype. The rearrangement uses TRBV2 and TRBJ2-2, with 8 bases identical to TRBD2. Trimming took 8 bases from V and 3 from J; bases not matched to a gene: 5. The CDR3 has 14 amino acids. Germline V gene sequence: CDR1 SNHLY, CDR2 FYNNEI. The CDR3 protein is CASASGRDTGELFF. The CDR3 DNA is TGTGCCAGCGCTAGCGGGCGGGACACCGGGGAGCTGTTTTTT.

V gene TRBV20-1 combines with J gene TRBJ2-7, with 10 nucleotides matching TRBD2. This CDR3 comprises 14 residues. CDR1 and CDR2 (germline): DFQATT, SNEGSKA (reference sequence). Trimming at V came to 6 bases and at J to 0 bases, leaving 5 bases not matched to a gene. CDR3: CSAIAGGLSYEQYF. The CDR3 nucleotides are TGCAGTGCCATAGCGGGAGGTCTCTCCTACGAGCAGTACTTC.

The chain couples TRBV27 to TRBJ2-6; 12 bases are a match to TRBD1. Germline CDR1 reads MNHEY; CDR2 reads SMNVEV (reference sequence). There are 17 residues in the CDR3. J was trimmed by 5 bases and V by 5 bases; bases with no gene match: 7. The CDR3 spells CASSGGQGAWWANVLTF. The DNA of the CDR3 is TGTGCCAGCAGTGGGGGACAGGGGGCCTGGTGGGCCAACGTCCTGACTTTC. Supplemented by reference TRBV27 and TRBJ2-6, the full variable domain reads EAQVTQNPRYLITVTGKKLTVTCSQNMNHEYMSWYRQDPGLGLRQIYYSMNVEVTDKGDVPEGYKVSRKEKRNFPLILESPSPNQTSLYFCASSGGQGAWWANVLTFGAGSRLTVL.

This clonotype has ten or more counts. The genes are TRBV5-1 and TRBJ2-7; perhaps TRBD2 as D (6 bases). The end of the DNA fits TRBJ2-1 better, so the J call may be wrong. Germline V CDR1 and CDR2: SGHRS, YFSETQ. This CDR3 contains 11 residues. The DNA of the CDR3 is TGCGCCAGCAGCCCGGACTACGAGCAGTTCTTC. Translation: CASSPDYEQFF.

This clonotype was observed a single time. V and J are TRBV4-1 and TRBJ1-6; a weak D match, TRBD1 (6 bases). The CDR3 totals 11 residues. V was cut by 3 bases and J by 16 bases, with 10 bases left in between. Germline-derived CDR1 and CDR2 are MGHRA and YSYEKL. The CDR3: CASSHGTQLHF. The CDR3 DNA follows: TGCGCCAGCAGCCACGGGACACAGCTCCACTTT.

There are a few counts of this clonotype. This could be a read error, since a much larger clone is one nucleotide away. J is TRBJ2-5 and V is TRBV3-1; possible D gene TRBD1, 5 bases. Germline CDR1 LGHDT, CDR2 YNNKEL (reference sequence). This CDR3 has 13 residues. Trimming took off 4 bases at V and 7 bases at J, with 13 bases between the two ends. The DNA of the CDR3 is TGTGCCAGCAGCCCCCTAGGGGTGGGGACCCAGTACTTC. Its translation: CASSPLGVGTQYF.

There are a few counts of this clonotype. The genes are TRBV27 and TRBJ1-5, with D maybe TRBD1 (5 bases). Germline V gives CDR1 MNHEY, CDR2 SMNVEV (reference sequence). V shed 1 base and J shed 0 bases, with 13 bases lying between them. There are 17 residues in the CDR3. The CDR3 here is CASSLWGSGFSNQPQHF. Here the CDR3 DNA reads TGTGCCAGCAGTTTATGGGGATCAGGGTTTAGCAATCAGCCCCAGCATTTT.

This sequence joins TRBV3-1 and TRBJ1-3; no clear D gene. CDR1 is LGHDT and CDR2 is YNNKEL in the germline V gene (reference sequence). CDR3 length: 14 amino acids. Trimming removed 3 bases at V and 6 bases at J, with 12 bases between. Here the CDR3 reads CASSQGLEENTIYF. The CDR3 DNA reads as TGTGCCAGCAGCCAGGGCCTTGAGGAAAACACCATATATTTT. The entire variable domain, with the rest obtained from reference TRBV3-1 and TRBJ1-3, is as follows: DTAVSQTPKYLVTQMGNDKSIKCEQNLGHDTMYWYKQDSKKFLKIMFSYNNKELIINETVPNRFSPKSPDKAHLNLHINSLELGDSAVYFCASSQGLEENTIYFGEGSWLTVV.

This clonotype showed up many times. The CDR3 region is CAWRIQGGLANEKLFF. In nucleotides, the CDR3 is TGTGCCTGGAGAATCCAAGGAGGGTTAGCTAATGAAAAACTGTTTTTT. The genes are TRBV30 and TRBJ1-4; D gene uncertain. The CDR3 runs to 16 residues. Trimming removed 3 bases from V and 3 bases from J, with 17 bases in between. Germline values: CDR1 GTSNPN, CDR2 SVGIG (reference sequence).